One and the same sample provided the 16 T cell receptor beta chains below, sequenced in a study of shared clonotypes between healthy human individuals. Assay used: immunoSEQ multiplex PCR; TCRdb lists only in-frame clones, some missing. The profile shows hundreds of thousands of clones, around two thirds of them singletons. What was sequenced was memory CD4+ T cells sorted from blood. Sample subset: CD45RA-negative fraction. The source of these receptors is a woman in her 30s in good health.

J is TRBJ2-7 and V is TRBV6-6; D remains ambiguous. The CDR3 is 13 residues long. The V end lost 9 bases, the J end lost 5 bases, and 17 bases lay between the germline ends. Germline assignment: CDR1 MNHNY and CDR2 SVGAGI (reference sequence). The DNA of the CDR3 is TGTGCCAGTAAACCCGACGGGTGGGACGAGCAGTACTTC. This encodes CASKPDGWDEQYF.

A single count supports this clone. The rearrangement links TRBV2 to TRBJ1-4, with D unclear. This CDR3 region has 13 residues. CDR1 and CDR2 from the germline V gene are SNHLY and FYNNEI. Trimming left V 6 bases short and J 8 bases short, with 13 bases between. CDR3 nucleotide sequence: TGTGCCAGCAGGGACGGGTGGAAGGAAAAACTGTTTTTT. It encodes CASRDGWKEKLFF.

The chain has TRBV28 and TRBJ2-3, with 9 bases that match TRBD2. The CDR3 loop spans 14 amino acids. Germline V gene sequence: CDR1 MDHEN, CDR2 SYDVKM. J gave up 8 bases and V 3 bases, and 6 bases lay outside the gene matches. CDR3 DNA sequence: TGTGCCAGCAGTTTGGCGGGAGGGGGTCGTACGCAGTATTTT. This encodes CASSLAGGGRTQYF.

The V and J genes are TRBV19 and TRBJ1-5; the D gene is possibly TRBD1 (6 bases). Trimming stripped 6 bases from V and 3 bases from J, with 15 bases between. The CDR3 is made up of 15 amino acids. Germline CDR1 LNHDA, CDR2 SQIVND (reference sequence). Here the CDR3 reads CASRQFGQLNQPQHF. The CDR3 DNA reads TGTGCCAGTAGACAATTCGGACAGCTCAATCAGCCCCAGCATTTT.

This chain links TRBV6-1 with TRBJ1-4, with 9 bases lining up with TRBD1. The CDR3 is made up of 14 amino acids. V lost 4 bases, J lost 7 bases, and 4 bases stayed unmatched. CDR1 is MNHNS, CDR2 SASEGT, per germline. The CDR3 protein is CASSGDRAVEKLFF. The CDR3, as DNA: TGTGCCAGCAGTGGGGACAGGGCGGTTGAAAAACTGTTTTTT.

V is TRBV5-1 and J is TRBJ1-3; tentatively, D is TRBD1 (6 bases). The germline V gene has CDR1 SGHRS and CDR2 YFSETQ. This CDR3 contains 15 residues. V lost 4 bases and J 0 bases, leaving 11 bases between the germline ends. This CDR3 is CASSVGQTSGNTIYF. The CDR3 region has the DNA TGCGCCAGCAGCGTCGGACAGACCTCTGGAAACACCATATATTTT.

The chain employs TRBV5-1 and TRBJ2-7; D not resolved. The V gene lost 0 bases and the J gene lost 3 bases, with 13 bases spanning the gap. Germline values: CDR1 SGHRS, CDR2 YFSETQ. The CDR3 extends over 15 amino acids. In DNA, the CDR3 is TGCGCCAGCAGCTTGGGGGTTGCGCAGCTCTACGAGCAGTACTTC. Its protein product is CASSLGVAQLYEQYF. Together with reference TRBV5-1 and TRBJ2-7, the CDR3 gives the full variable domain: KAGVTQTPRYLIKTRGQQVTLSCSPISGHRSVSWYQQTPGQGLQFLFEYFSETQRNKGNFPGRFSGRQFSNSRSEMNVSTLELGDSALYLCASSLGVAQLYEQYFGPGTRLTVT.

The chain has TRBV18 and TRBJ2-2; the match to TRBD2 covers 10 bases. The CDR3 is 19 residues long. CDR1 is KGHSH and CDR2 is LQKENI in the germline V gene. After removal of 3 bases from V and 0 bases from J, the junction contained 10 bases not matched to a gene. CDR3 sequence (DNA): TGTGCCAGCTCACCTACCCCCCCTAGCGGGAGTACGAACACCGGGGAGCTGTTTTTT. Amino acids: CASSPTPPSGSTNTGELFF.

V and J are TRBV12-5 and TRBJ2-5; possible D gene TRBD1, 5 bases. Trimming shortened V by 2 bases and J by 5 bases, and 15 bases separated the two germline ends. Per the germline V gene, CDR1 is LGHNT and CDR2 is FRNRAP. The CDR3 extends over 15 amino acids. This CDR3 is CASGLTVGAVETQYF. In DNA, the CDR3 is TGTGCTAGTGGTTTGACAGTAGGGGCCGTGGAGACCCAGTACTTC.

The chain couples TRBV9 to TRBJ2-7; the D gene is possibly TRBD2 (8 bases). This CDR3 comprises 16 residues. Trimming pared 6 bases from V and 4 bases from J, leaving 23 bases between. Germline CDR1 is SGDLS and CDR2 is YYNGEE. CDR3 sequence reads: CASTQGEGLGQYEQYF. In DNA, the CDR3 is TGTGCCAGCACTCAGGGGGAGGGACTAGGTCAATACGAGCAGTACTTC.

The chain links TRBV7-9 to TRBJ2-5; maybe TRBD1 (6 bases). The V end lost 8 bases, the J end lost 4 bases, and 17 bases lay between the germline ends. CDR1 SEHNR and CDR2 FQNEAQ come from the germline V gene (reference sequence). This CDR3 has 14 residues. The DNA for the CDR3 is TGTGCCAGCGGACGGCGAGGGGGTGGAGAGACCCAGTACTTC. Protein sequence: CASGRRGGGETQYF.

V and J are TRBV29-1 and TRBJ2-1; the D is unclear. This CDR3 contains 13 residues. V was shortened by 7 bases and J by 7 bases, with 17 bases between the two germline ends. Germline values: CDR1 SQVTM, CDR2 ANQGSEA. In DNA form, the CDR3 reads TGCAGCGGTGGTAAGCGTTCCATTAATGAGCAGTTCTTC. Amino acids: CSGGKRSINEQFF.

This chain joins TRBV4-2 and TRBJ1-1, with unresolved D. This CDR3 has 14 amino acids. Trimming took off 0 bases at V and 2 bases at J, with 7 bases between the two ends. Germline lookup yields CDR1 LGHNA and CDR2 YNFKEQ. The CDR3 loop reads CASSQDGINTEAFF. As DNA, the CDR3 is TGTGCCAGCAGCCAAGACGGCATCAACACTGAAGCTTTCTTT.

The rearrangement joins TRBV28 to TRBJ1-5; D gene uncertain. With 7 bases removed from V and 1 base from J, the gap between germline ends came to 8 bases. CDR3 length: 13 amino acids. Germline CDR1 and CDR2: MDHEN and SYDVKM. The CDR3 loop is CASKVGSNQPQHF. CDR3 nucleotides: TGTGCCAGCAAAGTAGGGAGCAATCAGCCCCAGCATTTT.

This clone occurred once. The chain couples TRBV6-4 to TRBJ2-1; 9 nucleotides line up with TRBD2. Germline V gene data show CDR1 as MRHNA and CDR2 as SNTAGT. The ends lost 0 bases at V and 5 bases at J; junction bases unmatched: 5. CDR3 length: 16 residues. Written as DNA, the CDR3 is TGTGCCAGCAGTGACTCCTGGACTAGCGTAAACAATGAGCAGTTCTTC. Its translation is CASSDSWTSVNNEQFF.

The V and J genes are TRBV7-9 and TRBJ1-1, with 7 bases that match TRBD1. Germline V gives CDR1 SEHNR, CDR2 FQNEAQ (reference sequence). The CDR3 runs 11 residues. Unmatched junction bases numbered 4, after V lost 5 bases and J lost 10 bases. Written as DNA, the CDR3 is TGTGCCAGCAGCCGCGACAGGGTAGCTTTCTTT. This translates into CASSRDRVAFF.